This entry describes one TCR beta chain. Enrolled during active infection, Seattle patients were then followed longitudinally. This sample was included in a study of blood T cell repertoires in COVID-19. Study-level information: The United States, Italy and Spain supplied acute and convalescent COVID-19 samples. The analysed material was cDNA or gDNA that came from T cells, B-cell-depleted T cells, or PBMCs.

This CDR3 has 17 amino acids. V dropped 5 bases and J dropped 2; count of bases not matched to a gene: 9. Germline CDR1 SGHNT, CDR2 YENEEA. As originally analysed: Estimated nucleated cell counts came from reference gene primer amplification. Only in-frame clones appear in the TCRdb table, and some are missing; sequencing was by immunoSEQ multiplex PCR. The V and J calls and clone size were taken over from that table, and D and trimming were inferred from the DNA. The table records around 330,000 clones, about 91% of them present only once. The chain employs TRBV11-3 and TRBJ2-2, with 9 nucleotides matching TRBD2. The sample consisted of peripheral blood. The TCR comes from a woman in her 30s with COVID-19, enrolled during active disease. The CDR3 protein is CASSPRGLAINTGELFF. The CDR3 DNA is TGTGCCAGCAGCCCGCGAGGACTAGCGATTAACACCGGGGAGCTGTTTTTT.